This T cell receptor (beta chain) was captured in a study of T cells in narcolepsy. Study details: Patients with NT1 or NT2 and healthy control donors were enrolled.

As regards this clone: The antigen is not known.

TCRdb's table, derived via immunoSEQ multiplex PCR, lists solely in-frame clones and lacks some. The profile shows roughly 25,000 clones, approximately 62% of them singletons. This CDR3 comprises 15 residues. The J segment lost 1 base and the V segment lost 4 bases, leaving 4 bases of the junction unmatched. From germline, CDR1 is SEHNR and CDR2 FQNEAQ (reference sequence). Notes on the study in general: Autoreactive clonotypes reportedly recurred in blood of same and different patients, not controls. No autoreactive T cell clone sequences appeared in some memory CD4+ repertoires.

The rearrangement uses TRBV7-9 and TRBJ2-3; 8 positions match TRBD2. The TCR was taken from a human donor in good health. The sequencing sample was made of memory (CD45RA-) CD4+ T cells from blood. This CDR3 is CASSYSGSGTDTQYF. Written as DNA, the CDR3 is TGTGCCAGCAGCTACAGCGGGAGTGGCACAGATACGCAGTATTTT.